The rows below give T cell receptor beta chains drawn from one sample of a study of neurological immune-mediated disorders. TCRdb called the 5' RACE reads again in MiXCR, with one record for every CDR3 protein. The repertoire holds more than 50,000 distinct CDR3 sequences, with about 4% as singletons. The source material was PBMCs. These receptors were collected from a woman aged 45-60 years with multiple sclerosis. Each CDR3 is given with its conserved first and last residue. D genes are given only for firm matches. Part of the rows lack a size; the others show once, few, many or a class for expanded clones.

TRBV24-1	many	TRBD1	TRBJ2-5	CATSDLRQGAGTQYF	TGTGCCACCAGTGATTTGCGACAGGGGGCTGGGACCCAGTACTTC
TRBV2	many	-	TRBJ1-3	CASSGGISGNTIYF	TGTGCCAGCAGTGGGGGCATCTCTGGAAACACCATATATTTT
TRBV29-1	-	-	TRBJ2-5	CSVAGRETQYF	TGCAGCGTCGCCGGCCGGGAGACCCAGTACTTC
TRBV29-1	many	-	TRBJ2-2	CSVGEPGELFF	TGCAGCGTTGGTGAACCAGGGGAGCTGTTTTTT
TRBV27	-	-	TRBJ2-5	CASSLKGIQETQYF	TGTGCCAGCAGTTTAAAGGGCATACAAGAGACCCAGTACTTC
TRBV12-3/TRBV12-4	many	-	TRBJ2-7	CASSEGAYEQYF	TGTGCCAGCAGCGAGGGGGCCTACGAGCAGTACTTC
TRBV27	many	-	TRBJ1-5	CASSTFAAGVSSNQPQHF	TGTGCCAGCAGCACTTTCGCTGCCGGGGTTTCAAGCAATCAGCCCCAGCATTTT
TRBV10-3	many	TRBD1	TRBJ2-7	CAASILQGDGEQYF	TGTGCCGCATCGATTTTACAGGGGGACGGGGAGCAGTACTTC
TRBV7-2	many	-	TRBJ1-2	CASSALTGNYGYTF	TGTGCCAGCAGCGCTCTAACAGGGAACTATGGCTACACCTTC
TRBV20-1	many	-	TRBJ2-4	CSARDWKMIQYF	TGCAGTGCTAGAGATTGGAAAATGATTCAGTACTTC
TRBV12-3/TRBV12-4	few	-	TRBJ1-2	CASTRTSNYGYTF	TGTGCCAGCACCCGGACGTCTAACTATGGCTACACCTTC
TRBV7-3	-	-	TRBJ2-1	CASSSTTWDEQFF	TGTGCCAGCAGTTCTACCACCTGGGATGAGCAGTTCTTC
TRBV15	many	TRBD2	TRBJ2-1	CATSSGLAGVAFF	TGTGCCACCAGCTCCGGACTAGCGGGAGTTGCGTTCTTC
TRBV27	many	-	TRBJ2-2	CASSLRADQTGELFF	TGTGCCAGCAGTTTAAGGGCAGATCAGACCGGGGAGCTGTTTTTT
TRBV10-3	many	-	TRBJ2-5	CAISESPGETQYF	TGTGCCATCAGTGAGTCTCCCGGGGAGACCCAGTACTTC
TRBV5-1	many	TRBD1	TRBJ2-7	CASSSSPGQYYEQYF	TGCGCCAGCAGCTCCAGTCCGGGACAGTACTACGAGCAGTACTTC
TRBV7-2	many	-	TRBJ2-1	CASSLVGTSPAFVEQFF	TGTGCCAGCAGCTTAGTTGGTACTAGCCCTGCTTTTGTCGAGCAGTTCTTC
TRBV19	many	TRBD2	TRBJ2-1	CASSRLASGKYNEQFF	TGTGCCAGTAGTAGGTTGGCTAGCGGGAAGTACAATGAGCAGTTCTTC
TRBV6-1	many	TRBD1	TRBJ2-1	CASSDIFGTGGSSSYNEQFF	TGTGCCAGCAGTGATATTTTTGGGACAGGGGGGTCCAGCTCCTACAATGAGCAGTTCTTC
TRBV18	many	-	TRBJ1-6	CASSPGPVKPPLHF	TGTGCCAGCTCACCCGGGCCAGTGAAGCCACCCCTCCACTTT